In its sample, the clone carrying this T cell receptor beta chain was seen many times. The sample comes from a study of early T cells in non-severe SARS-CoV-2 infection. TCRdb called the 5' RACE reads again in MiXCR, with one record for every CDR3 protein. The data hold 63,000 or so distinct CDR3 sequences, with about 11% observed a single time. Germline-derived CDR1 and CDR2 are MGHRA and YSYEKL. With V trimmed by 0 bases and J by 4 bases, 11 bases remained unmatched. This CDR3 spans 18 amino acids. The receptor was isolated from an adult who was a healthcare worker with PCR-confirmed SARS-CoV-2 infection or an uninfected control (not recorded which). The J gene is TRBJ2-5, the V gene TRBV4-1; 10 bases match TRBD2. Material for sequencing was whole blood. The CDR3 sequence: CASSQDSSIKRGGETQYF. CDR3 sequence (DNA): TGCGCCAGCAGCCAAGACTCCTCGATCAAGCGGGGGGGAGAGACCCAGTACTTC.